Each of the 16 T cell receptor beta chains below was sequenced from the same sample in a study of blood T cell repertoires in COVID-19. TCRdb's table, derived via immunoSEQ multiplex PCR, lists solely in-frame clones and lacks some. The sample has under 450,000 clones, 86% seen once; the top ten hold roughly 6.6%. Sequencing used peripheral blood. These receptors were obtained from a woman aged 60-75 years with COVID-19, enrolled during active disease.

The chain employs TRBV5-5 and TRBJ2-5, with 8 bases that match TRBD1. This CDR3 region has 17 residues. Trimming at V came to 4 bases and at J to 3 bases, leaving 14 bases not matched to a gene. CDR1 SGHKS and CDR2 YYEKEE come from the germline V gene (reference sequence). The CDR3 sequence: CASSTRTGRWTKETQYF. CDR3 nucleotides: TGTGCCAGCAGCACCCGGACAGGGCGATGGACTAAAGAGACCCAGTACTTC.

This clone has more than one count but fewer than ten. V is TRBV9 and J is TRBJ2-2; 9 bases align to TRBD2. The length of the CDR3 is 18 residues. CDR1 is SGDLS, CDR2 YYNGEE, per germline. The ends lost 0 bases at V and 1 base at J; junction bases unmatched: 7. CDR3 bases: TGTGCCAGCAGCGTAGGAATAGCGGGGGCTTGGAACACCGGGGAGCTGTTTTTT. Amino acids: CASSVGIAGAWNTGELFF.

The genes are TRBV11-2 and TRBJ2-4; 12 bases are a match to TRBD2. The CDR3 runs 17 residues. Per germline, CDR1 SGHAT and CDR2 FQNNGV. V gave up 7 bases and J gave up 0 bases; unmatched junction bases: 7. The CDR3 loop reads CASTPRLAGEAKNIQYF. In DNA, the CDR3 is TGTGCCAGCACCCCCAGACTAGCGGGGGAAGCCAAAAACATTCAGTACTTC.

The V and J genes are TRBV6-6 and TRBJ1-6, with D tentatively TRBD1 (5 bases). Germline CDR1 MNHNY, CDR2 SVGAGI (reference sequence). This CDR3 has 12 residues. Trimming took off 7 bases at V and 6 bases at J, with 7 bases between the two ends. The CDR3 region is CASKDSNSPLHF. The CDR3, as DNA: TGTGCCAGCAAAGACAGTAATTCACCCCTCCACTTT.

The chain carries TRBV11-3 and TRBJ2-2; 8 bases agree with TRBD2. With V trimmed by 1 base and J by 6 bases, 4 bases remained unmatched. Germline CDR1 is SGHNT and CDR2 is YENEEA. The CDR3 consists of 15 residues. The CDR3 coding sequence is TGTGCCAGCAGCTTAGTTAGCGGGGCGGCCGGGGAGCTGTTTTTT. Protein sequence: CASSLVSGAAGELFF.

The chain combines TRBV3-1 (or the pseudogene TRBV3-2) with TRBJ1-1; a possible D gene is TRBD1 (6 bases). V was shortened by 0 bases and J by 6 bases, with 14 bases between the two germline ends. Germline lookup yields CDR1 LGHDT and CDR2 YNNKEL (reference sequence). This CDR3 spans 15 amino acids. CDR3 DNA sequence: TGTGCCAGCAGCCAAGACCGCGTCAGGGGCGCTGAAGCTTTCTTT. It encodes CASSQDRVRGAEAFF.

This chain links TRBV5-4 with TRBJ2-6, with D uncertain. The CDR3 runs 15 residues. V was clipped by 1 base and J by 2 bases, with 7 bases between them. Germline CDR1 is SGHNT and CDR2 is YYREEE (reference sequence). In DNA form, the CDR3 reads TGTGCCAGCAGCTTGACTCATCCTGGGGCCAACGTCCTGACTTTC. It codes for CASSLTHPGANVLTF.

V gene TRBV11-2 combines with J gene TRBJ1-4; D not resolved. In germline, CDR1 is SGHAT, CDR2 FQNNGV. The CDR3 runs 14 residues. Trimming removed 5 bases at V and 10 bases at J, with 17 bases between. The CDR3 region has the DNA TGTGCCAGCAGCCCCGAGAGGCGCGGTGGAAAACTGTTTTTT. Protein product: CASSPERRGGKLFF. Full variable domain (missing parts from reference TRBV11-2 and TRBJ1-4): EAGVAQSPRYKIIEKRQSVAFWCNPISGHATLYWYQQILGQGPKLLIQFQNNGVVDDSQLPKDRFSAERLKGVDSTLKIQPAKLEDSAVYLCASSPERRGGKLFFGSGTQLSVL.

The DNA for the CDR3 is TGTGCCAGCAGCGCCTGGGACAGCTACGAGCAGTACTTC. Translation gives CASSAWDSYEQYF. The chain links TRBV5-4 to TRBJ2-7; 7 bases agree with TRBD1. V lost 4 bases and J lost 3; bases outside the gene matches: 4. The CDR3 loop spans 13 amino acids. Looked up from germline, CDR1 is SGHNT and CDR2 is YYREEE (reference sequence).

This clone occurred once. The gene calls are TRBV19 and TRBJ2-1; 7 nucleotides match TRBD1. There are 13 residues in the CDR3. After removal of 5 bases from V and 7 bases from J, the junction contained 5 bases not matched to a gene. CDR1 and CDR2 (germline): LNHDA, SQIVND (reference sequence). Written as DNA, the CDR3 is TGTGCCAGTAGTCCGACAGGGCGGAATGAGCAGTTCTTC. Translated, it gives CASSPTGRNEQFF. The full variable domain, in which reference TRBV19 and TRBJ2-1 provide the parts outside the CDR3, is DGGITQSPKYLFRKEGQNVTLSCEQNLNHDAMYWYRQDPGQGLRLIYYSQIVNDFQKGDIAEGYSVSREKKESFPLTVTSAQKNPTAFYLCASSPTGRNEQFFGPGTRLTVL.

This sequence joins TRBV6-5 and TRBJ1-1; the D gene is possibly TRBD1 (6 bases). CDR1 MNHEY and CDR2 SVGAGI come from the germline V gene. The CDR3 covers 14 residues. Trimming took 7 bases from V and 11 from J, leaving 23 bases between them. The CDR3 here is CASTEGHREPMAFF. The CDR3 DNA follows: TGTGCCAGCACAGAGGGACACAGGGAGCCTATGGCTTTCTTT.

The chain has TRBV11-3 and TRBJ1-6; D perhaps matches TRBD1 (6 bases). In germline, CDR1 is SGHNT, CDR2 YENEEA. The CDR3 covers 17 residues. With 1 base removed from V and 5 bases from J, the gap between germline ends came to 15 bases. CDR3 nucleotide sequence: TGTGCCAGCAGCTTAGGGGGCTTAAGGACAGATAATTCACCCCTCCACTTT. It translates to CASSLGGLRTDNSPLHF. The variable domain in full, completed from reference TRBV11-3 and TRBJ1-6, reads EAGVVQSPRYKIIEKKQPVAFWCNPISGHNTLYWYLQNLGQGPELLIRYENEEAVDDSQLPKDRFSAERLKGVDSTLKIQPAELGDSAVYLCASSLGGLRTDNSPLHFGNGTRLTVT.

This clone has a single count. The chain has TRBV10-3 and TRBJ2-7; D is perhaps TRBD2 (5 bases). Looked up from germline, CDR1 is ENHRY and CDR2 is SYGVKD. Trimming stripped 6 bases from V and 0 bases from J, with 9 bases between. This CDR3 contains 13 residues. CDR3 loop: CAISKGSSYEQYF. In nucleotides, the CDR3 is TGTGCCATCAGCAAAGGGAGCTCCTACGAGCAGTACTTC.

This clone was counted a few times. The chain links TRBV5-6 to TRBJ1-2, with 8 bases matching TRBD1. V shed 5 bases and J 7 bases; nucleotides not matched to a gene: 10. The germline V gene encodes CDR1 SGHDT and CDR2 YYEEEE. The CDR3 has 14 amino acids. Here the CDR3 DNA reads TGTGCCAGCAGTCATCTCGACAGGGGTGGTGGCTACACCTTC. Protein sequence: CASSHLDRGGGYTF.

A remark on this clone: A read error may explain this, as a much larger clone is one base away. The CDR3 region is CASSRSNQPQHF. Here the CDR3 DNA reads TGTGCCAGCAGCCGTAGCAATCAGCCCCAGCATTTT. J is TRBJ1-5 and V is TRBV13; D remains ambiguous. This CDR3 comprises 12 residues. V gave up 5 bases and J gave up 0 bases, with 2 bases separating them. From germline, CDR1 is PRHDT and CDR2 FYEKMQ (reference sequence).

The chain couples TRBV5-6 to TRBJ2-7; 12 bases agree with TRBD2. The J segment lost 2 bases and the V segment lost 2 bases, leaving 8 bases of the junction unmatched. Germline V gene sequence: CDR1 SGHDT, CDR2 YYEEEE. CDR3 length equals 17 residues. DNA for the CDR3: TGTGCCAGCAGCTTTTCTCACTCTAGCGGGGGGGCCTACGAGCAGTACTTC. It encodes CASSFSHSSGGAYEQYF. Looking up the rest from reference TRBV5-6 and TRBJ2-7 gives the full variable domain: DAGVTQSPTHLIKTRGQQVTLRCSPKSGHDTVSWYQQALGQGPQFIFQYYEEEERQRGNFPDRFSGHQFPNYSSELNVNALLLGDSALYLCASSFSHSSGGAYEQYFGPGTRLTVT.